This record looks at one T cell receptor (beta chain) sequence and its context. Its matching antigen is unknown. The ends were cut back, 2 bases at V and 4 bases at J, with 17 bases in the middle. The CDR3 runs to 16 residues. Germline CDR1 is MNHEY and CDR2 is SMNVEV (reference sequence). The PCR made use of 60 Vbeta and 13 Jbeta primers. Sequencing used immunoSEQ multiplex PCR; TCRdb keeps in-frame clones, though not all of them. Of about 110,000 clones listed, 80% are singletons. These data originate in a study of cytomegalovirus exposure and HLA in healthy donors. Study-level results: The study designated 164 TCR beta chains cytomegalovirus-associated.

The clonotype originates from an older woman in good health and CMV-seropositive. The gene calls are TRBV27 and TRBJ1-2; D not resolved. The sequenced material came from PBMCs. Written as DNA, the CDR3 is TGTGCCAGCAGTTTACTCGGGATTAACACGATCTATGGCTACACCTTC. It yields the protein CASSLLGINTIYGYTF.